The 20 T cell receptor beta chains in this list originate from one sample, sequenced in a study of T-cell memory formation after mild COVID-19. TCRdb called the 5' RACE reads again in MiXCR, with one record for every CDR3 protein. The sample yields about 180,000 distinct CDR3 sequences, roughly 17% seen once. The sample taken for sequencing was PBMCs or a T cell subset sorted from them (not recorded which). Receptors were obtained from an adult woman who had mild COVID-19 (a few samples of this study predate the infection). Cell type and time point are not known.

There are a few counts of this clonotype. V usage is TRBV7-2 and J usage is TRBJ1-1; 7 bases map to TRBD1. Germline assignment: CDR1 SGHTA and CDR2 FQGNSA. This CDR3 spans 13 amino acids. Germline trimming cut 5 bases from V and 4 bases from J; bases unmatched to any gene: 4. CDR3 residues: CASSPGTATEAFF. CDR3 sequence (DNA): TGTGCCAGCAGCCCCGGGACAGCCACTGAAGCTTTCTTT.

The rearrangement uses TRBV15 and TRBJ2-3; TRBD1 might be the D (6 bases). Germline loops: CDR1 LNHNV, CDR2 YYDKDF (reference sequence). V was shortened by 7 bases and J by 1 base, with 18 bases between the two germline ends. There are 16 residues in the CDR3. In DNA form, the CDR3 reads TGTGCCACCAAAAGGATAAAGGGGGTGGGCACAGATACGCAGTATTTT. Translated: CATKRIKGVGTDTQYF.

This clonotype has only a few counts. This chain joins TRBV12-3 or TRBV12-4 and TRBJ2-1; TRBD1 or TRBD2 may be the D gene (6 bases each). The CDR3 is 14 residues long. The V gene lost 3 bases and the J gene lost 7 bases, with 13 bases spanning the gap. This CDR3 reads CASSLWGAGNEQFF. The DNA for the CDR3 is TGTGCCAGCAGTTTGTGGGGGGCTGGGAATGAGCAGTTCTTC.

The chain employs TRBV6-6 and TRBJ2-3; 9 bases are shared with TRBD2. The germline V gene has CDR1 MNHNY and CDR2 SVGAGI (reference sequence). J was trimmed by 6 bases and V by 7 bases; bases with no gene match: 8. This CDR3 region has 14 residues. CDR3 amino acids: CASTPTSGSDTQYF. DNA of the CDR3: TGTGCCAGCACCCCTACTAGCGGGTCCGATACGCAGTATTTT.

The chain recombines TRBV10-3 with TRBJ2-7; weak D call: TRBD1 (5 bases). This CDR3 has 12 residues. V was clipped by 7 bases and J by 2 bases, with 9 bases between them. Germline V gene lookup returns CDR1 ENHRY and CDR2 SYGVKD. In nucleotides, the CDR3 is TGTGCCATCAAAGACAGTGCCTACGAGCAGTACTTC. Translation: CAIKDSAYEQYF.

This clonotype was found a few times. This chain links TRBV20-1 with TRBJ2-7, with TRBD2 matching 11 bases. The V gene's germline CDR1 is DFQATT and CDR2 SNEGSKA (reference sequence). V gave up 5 bases and J gave up 4 bases; unmatched junction bases: 7. This CDR3 region has 14 residues. This chain's CDR3 is CSAVETSGVYEQYF. DNA for the CDR3: TGCAGTGCTGTCGAGACTAGCGGGGTATACGAGCAGTACTTC.

The V call is TRBV20-1, the J call TRBJ2-7; 7 nucleotides align to TRBD1. The V gene end was trimmed by 2 bases and the J gene end by 2 bases; junction bases not matched to a gene: 3. The CDR3 totals 13 residues. Per the germline V gene, CDR1 is DFQATT and CDR2 is SNEGSKA (reference sequence). DNA of the CDR3: TGCAGTGCTAGACCGGGACAGACCTACGAGCAGTACTTC. This sequence encodes CSARPGQTYEQYF.

The rearrangement joins TRBV19 to TRBJ1-1; D unclear. Trimming removed 4 bases from V and 0 bases from J, with 9 bases in between. Germline assignment: CDR1 LNHDA and CDR2 SQIVND (reference sequence). The CDR3 runs 14 residues. The CDR3, as DNA: TGTGCCAGTAGTACCCAACATATGAACACTGAAGCTTTCTTT. Translating it yields CASSTQHMNTEAFF.

This clonotype was counted only a few times. The genes are TRBV3-1 and TRBJ2-6, with D unclear. Per the germline V gene, CDR1 is LGHDT and CDR2 is YNNKEL (reference sequence). Trimming removed 4 bases at V and 2 bases at J, with 15 bases between. The CDR3 extends over 17 amino acids. For the CDR3, the DNA is TGTGCCAGCAGCCCCTATCCCAGGACCCCTGGGGCCAACGTCCTGACTTTC. Protein: CASSPYPRTPGANVLTF. Full variable domain (missing parts from reference TRBV3-1 and TRBJ2-6): DTAVSQTPKYLVTQMGNDKSIKCEQNLGHDTMYWYKQDSKKFLKIMFSYNNKELIINETVPNRFSPKSPDKAHLNLHINSLELGDSAVYFCASSPYPRTPGANVLTFGAGSRLTVL.

This clonotype was seen only a few times. V and J are TRBV4-3 and TRBJ2-1, with 9 bases fitting TRBD1. CDR1 and CDR2 (germline): LGHNA, YSLEER. V lost 0 bases to trimming and J lost 7 bases; unmatched junction nucleotides: 10. There are 17 residues in the CDR3. CDR3 nucleotide sequence: TGCGCCAGCAGCCAAGAGATCCAACAGACAGGGGGGAATGAGCAGTTCTTC. Translation gives CASSQEIQQTGGNEQFF.

V is TRBV29-1 and J is TRBJ2-4, with D perhaps TRBD1 (6 bases). The CDR3 has 14 residues. Germline CDR1 reads SQVTM; CDR2 reads ANQGSEA. Trimming removed 6 bases from V and 0 bases from J, with 12 bases in between. In DNA form, the CDR3 reads TGCAGCGTCCCAGACAGGATAGCCAAAAACATTCAGTACTTC. Translated, it gives CSVPDRIAKNIQYF.

V gene TRBV6-5 combines with J gene TRBJ2-7; 15 bases are a match to TRBD2. This CDR3 is built from 17 residues. Germline CDR1 is MNHEY and CDR2 is SVGAGI. Trimming cost V 4 bases and J 2 bases; bases outside gene matches: 6. The CDR3 loop is CASSWGTSGRSAYEQYF. The CDR3 DNA is TGTGCCAGCAGTTGGGGGACTAGCGGGAGGTCGGCCTACGAGCAGTACTTC.

CDR3 DNA sequence: TGCGCCAGCAGCTTGGATTCAGGGATGGACGAGCAGTACTTC. Residues: CASSLDSGMDEQYF. This rearrangement joins TRBV5-1 to TRBJ2-7; TRBD1 might be the D (5 bases). V was trimmed by 0 bases and J by 5 bases, leaving 12 bases between them. Germline CDR1 reads SGHRS; CDR2 reads YFSETQ. The length of the CDR3 is 14 residues.

This chain joins TRBV11-3 and TRBJ1-1, with a weak D call TRBD1 (6 bases). V was pared by 4 bases and J by 1 base, with 10 bases between. There are 14 residues in the CDR3. Germline CDR1 SGHNT, CDR2 YENEEA. CDR3 DNA sequence: TGTGCCAGCAGCTGGGACACAAGGAACACTGAAGCTTTCTTT. Encoded protein: CASSWDTRNTEAFF.

The chain joins TRBV12-3 or TRBV12-4 to TRBJ1-1, with no clear D. The V end was cut by 3 bases, the J end by 1 base, with 9 bases between. The CDR3 covers 14 residues. CDR3 nucleotides: TGTGCCAGCAGTTTCCTCCGGGGGAACACTGAAGCTTTCTTT. Protein sequence: CASSFLRGNTEAFF.

This clonotype was counted a few times. The chain recombines TRBV6-2 or TRBV6-3 with TRBJ2-7; 10 bases line up with TRBD1. CDR1 MNHEY and CDR2 SVGEGT come from the germline V gene. V lost 6 bases to trimming and J lost 3 bases; unmatched junction nucleotides: 8. The length of the CDR3 is 15 residues. As DNA, the CDR3 is TGTGCCAGCAGCCGAGGACAGGGGGGAGTCTACGAGCAGTACTTC. Translating gives CASSRGQGGVYEQYF.

This clonotype has just a few counts. The chain links TRBV6-1 to TRBJ2-3, with a possible D match to TRBD1 (5 bases). This CDR3 comprises 15 residues. The germline CDR1 and CDR2 sequences are MNHNS and SASEGT. Trimming shortened V by 1 base and J by 4 bases, and 12 bases separated the two germline ends. The CDR3: CASSEGWGRPDTQYF. CDR3 bases: TGTGCCAGCAGTGAAGGGTGGGGCCGCCCAGATACGCAGTATTTT.

For the CDR3, the DNA is TGCGCCAGCAGCCGTGGAGGGGGGGGCCAGGTTGAGCAGTTCTTC. Protein product: CASSRGGGGQVEQFF. The chain joins TRBV4-3 to TRBJ2-1; a weak D match, TRBD2 (7 bases). The germline gives CDR1 LGHNA, CDR2 YSLEER. Trimming removed 4 bases from V and 9 bases from J, with 19 bases in between. This CDR3 is built from 15 residues.

The CDR3 bases are TGCAGTGCTAGCATAAGGGGGTATGGGACAGATACGCAGTATTTT. Its translation is CSASIRGYGTDTQYF. The chain has TRBV20-1 and TRBJ2-3, with D possibly TRBD1 on 6 matching bases. Germline loops: CDR1 DFQATT, CDR2 SNEGSKA (reference sequence). This CDR3 has 15 residues. Trimming cost V 3 bases and J 3 bases, with 16 bases left between them.

The rearrangement joins TRBV12-3 or TRBV12-4 to TRBJ1-1, with 11 bases fitting TRBD1. The CDR3 spans 13 residues. Trimming at V came to 4 bases and at J to 5 bases, leaving 0 bases not matched to a gene. CDR3 in amino acids: CASSWDRGTEAFF. The CDR3 DNA sequence: TGTGCCAGCAGTTGGGACAGGGGGACTGAAGCTTTCTTT.